This entry lists 5 T cell receptor beta chains sequenced from one sample in a study of blood T cell repertoires in COVID-19. Sequencing used immunoSEQ multiplex PCR; TCRdb keeps in-frame clones, though not all of them. The table includes 120,000 to 150,000 clones, around 82% detected once. Sequencing was performed on PBMCs or T cells enriched from blood (not recorded which). The receptor source for this set is a man aged 50 or older in a cohort exposed to, infected with or recovered from COVID-19 (not recorded which).

The rearrangement joins TRBV5-6 to TRBJ2-4; the D is unclear. V was pared by 2 bases and J by 0 bases, with 6 bases between. From germline, CDR1 is SGHDT and CDR2 YYEEEE. The CDR3 sequence is 14 residues long. CDR3 residues: CASSFGLAKNIQYF. CDR3 nucleotide sequence: TGTGCCAGCAGCTTTGGGCTAGCCAAAAACATTCAGTACTTC.

This rearrangement joins TRBV6-1 to TRBJ1-6, with D hard to call. The V end was cut by 0 bases, the J end by 7 bases, with 7 bases between. Germline-derived CDR1 and CDR2 are MNHNS and SASEGT. The CDR3 covers 14 residues. The CDR3 loop reads CASSEARVNSPLHF. CDR3 sequence (DNA): TGTGCCAGCAGTGAAGCGCGTGTGAATTCACCCCTCCACTTT.

This clone was counted between two and nine times. V is TRBV9 and J is TRBJ2-7, with 7 bases matching TRBD2. CDR1 and CDR2 from the germline V gene are SGDLS and YYNGEE. Losses at the gene ends were 4 bases for V and 0 bases for J; bases not matched to a gene: 10. The CDR3 covers 16 residues. CDR3 DNA sequence: TGTGCCAGCAGCCCCGGGGGGTCCGAGACCTCCTACGAGCAGTACTTC. Residues: CASSPGGSETSYEQYF.

The chain joins TRBV6-2 or TRBV6-3 to TRBJ1-2; 7 positions agree with TRBD1. Looked up from germline, CDR1 is MNHEY and CDR2 is SVGEGT. After removal of 4 bases from V and 7 bases from J, the junction contained 6 bases not matched to a gene. This CDR3 contains 13 residues. CDR3 protein: CASSSRQGSGYTF. CDR3 sequence (DNA): TGTGCCAGCAGTTCACGACAGGGATCTGGCTACACCTTC.

J is TRBJ2-1 and V is TRBV5-6; TRBD1 matches 10 bases. CDR1 and CDR2 (germline): SGHDT, YYEEEE. CDR3 length equals 14 residues. The trim removed 4 bases at V and 8 bases at J, leaving 6 bases unmatched. CDR3 protein: CASSIGQGVDEQFF. CDR3 sequence (DNA): TGTGCCAGCAGCATTGGACAGGGGGTGGATGAGCAGTTCTTC.